This entry concerns a single T cell receptor (beta chain). The antigen is undetermined. This entry is derived from a study of T cell responses to AZD1222 COVID-19 vaccine. TCRdb's copy holds only in-frame clones and misses some; the assay was immunoSEQ multiplex PCR. The data show fewer than 250,000 clones, 90% to 95% seen once. General study results and limits: Clonal diversity was possibly underestimated, and the donors were mostly white British, with more females. Seropositive at baseline were only a handful of AZD1222 recipients. Targeting of unmutated variant regions was reportedly seen in nearly half of spike-specific TCRs.

The sequence was obtained from an adult in good health. The sample in question was peripheral blood, obtained on day 0 of MenACWY control vaccination.

CDR3: CASSLAGKPTAFF. Here the CDR3 DNA reads TGTGCCAGCAGTTTAGCCGGGAAACCTACAGCTTTCTTT. V gene TRBV12-3 or TRBV12-4 combines with J gene TRBJ1-1; D remains ambiguous. V was cut by 0 bases and J by 10 bases, with 12 bases left in between. This CDR3 has 13 residues.